Listed below are T cell receptor beta chains from one sample, sequenced in a study of T cells in Graves' hyperthyroidism and ophthalmopathy. TCRdb reanalysed the multiplex PCR reads using MiXCR and keeps one entry per CDR3 protein. The sample records roughly 580,000 distinct CDR3 sequences, 46% being singletons. The specimen was peripheral blood or thyroid tissue (not recorded which). These receptors originate from a woman between 18 and 29 years old with Graves' hyperthyroidism. Each CDR3 is given with its conserved first and last residue. The D gene is left open where the match is weak. A clone size is listed for some rows: how often the clone was seen (once, few, many), or a class if it is expanded.

clone_size: NA; v_call: TRBV7-3; j_call: TRBJ2-7; d_call: TRBD2; cdr3_nt: TGTGCCAGCAGCTTGCATCCGGGACTAGCGGGAGTCAACGAGCAGTACTTC; cdr3_aa: CASSLHPGLAGVNEQYF
clone_size: few; v_call: TRBV7-2; j_call: TRBJ2-7; d_call: TRBD1; cdr3_nt: TGTGCCAGCAGCCCGGGGACAGGGGGCCGCTACGAGCAGTACTTC; cdr3_aa: CASSPGTGGRYEQYF
clone_size: many; v_call: TRBV9; j_call: TRBJ1-2; d_call: NA; cdr3_nt: TGTGCCAGCAGCGTAGATTCAGGAAACTATGGCTACACCTTC; cdr3_aa: CASSVDSGNYGYTF
clone_size: NA; v_call: TRBV7-1; j_call: TRBJ1-3; d_call: TRBD1; cdr3_nt: TGTGCCAGCAGTCACAGGGGAGGCGTCTCTGGAAACACCATATATTTT; cdr3_aa: CASSHRGGVSGNTIYF
clone_size: NA; v_call: TRBV24-1; j_call: TRBJ1-2; d_call: NA; cdr3_nt: TGTGCCACCAGTGATCGCGGACGCTACACCTTC; cdr3_aa: CATSDRGRYTF
clone_size: few; v_call: TRBV7-9; j_call: TRBJ2-7; d_call: TRBD1; cdr3_nt: TGTGCCAGCAGCTTAGTAACAGGGGGCCTGGGGGAGCAGTACTTC; cdr3_aa: CASSLVTGGLGEQYF
clone_size: once; v_call: TRBV10-3; j_call: TRBJ1-1; d_call: NA; cdr3_nt: TGTGCCAGCAGCCTTTACAGGGAGACTTTCTTT; cdr3_aa: CASSLYRETFF
clone_size: NA; v_call: TRBV7-6; j_call: TRBJ1-5; d_call: NA; cdr3_nt: TGTGCCAGCAGCTTAATGAATAGCAATCAGCCCCAGCATTTT; cdr3_aa: CASSLMNSNQPQHF
clone_size: NA; v_call: TRBV7-2; j_call: TRBJ1-2; d_call: TRBD1; cdr3_nt: TGTGTCAGCACCTACACTACAGGGGCTCTCATCTATGGCTACACCTTC; cdr3_aa: CVSTYTTGALIYGYTF
clone_size: few; v_call: TRBV7-9; j_call: TRBJ2-3; d_call: TRBD2; cdr3_nt: TGTGCCAGCAGCTTAAAAGCGGGAGGGGCAGATACGCAGTATTTT; cdr3_aa: CASSLKAGGADTQYF
clone_size: few; v_call: TRBV7-9; j_call: TRBJ2-2; d_call: NA; cdr3_nt: TGTGCCAGCAGCAGTAGCAATTCCGGGGAGCTGTTTTTT; cdr3_aa: CASSSSNSGELFF
clone_size: NA; v_call: TRBV20-1; j_call: TRBJ1-1; d_call: NA; cdr3_nt: TGCAGTGCTCGAATGATATCCTCAGGGCCGAACACTGAAGCTTTCTTT; cdr3_aa: CSARMISSGPNTEAFF
clone_size: NA; v_call: TRBV2; j_call: TRBJ1-5; d_call: NA; cdr3_nt: TGTGCCAGCACCGGACTAGCGGGAGGAGGTCAGCCCCAGCATTTT; cdr3_aa: CASTGLAGGGQPQHF
clone_size: NA; v_call: TRBV5-1; j_call: TRBJ2-2; d_call: NA; cdr3_nt: TGCGCCAGCAGGGTTGATAGCGGCACCGGGGAGCTGTTTTTT; cdr3_aa: CASRVDSGTGELFF
clone_size: many; v_call: TRBV24-1; j_call: TRBJ1-2; d_call: TRBD1; cdr3_nt: TGTGCCACCAGTGAACTTGGGGTGAGGGACAGGGGACGAGGCTACACCTTC; cdr3_aa: CATSELGVRDRGRGYTF
clone_size: NA; v_call: TRBV10-3; j_call: TRBJ1-1; d_call: NA; cdr3_nt: TGTGCCATCACGACAGGTTACACTGAAGCTTTCTTT; cdr3_aa: CAITTGYTEAFF
clone_size: NA; v_call: TRBV5-1; j_call: TRBJ1-5; d_call: NA; cdr3_nt: TGCGCCAGCAGCGTGGACAGCCCCAATCAGCCCCAGCGTTTT; cdr3_aa: CASSVDSPNQPQRF
clone_size: many; v_call: TRBV7-2; j_call: TRBJ1-2; d_call: NA; cdr3_nt: TGTGCCAGCAGCTTAGGGGGACCGGCTTTCTTC; cdr3_aa: CASSLGGPAFF
clone_size: NA; v_call: TRBV29-1; j_call: TRBJ1-1; d_call: NA; cdr3_nt: TGCAGCGTTGAACGCAGGGCCACTGAAGCTTTCTTT; cdr3_aa: CSVERRATEAFF
clone_size: NA; v_call: TRBV7-9; j_call: TRBJ1-1; d_call: NA; cdr3_nt: TGTGCCAACAGCTGGGGGGAAGGTGGTAAGCCTGAAGCTTTCTTT; cdr3_aa: CANSWGEGGKPEAFF
clone_size: few; v_call: TRBV7-8; j_call: TRBJ1-2; d_call: TRBD1; cdr3_nt: TGTGCCAGACAGGGGGCGGAAGGCTACACCTTC; cdr3_aa: CARQGAEGYTF
clone_size: NA; v_call: TRBV7-9; j_call: TRBJ2-5; d_call: TRBD1; cdr3_nt: TGTGCCAGCAGCCCAGGGGGTGTAGAAGAGACCCAGTACTTC; cdr3_aa: CASSPGGVEETQYF
clone_size: once; v_call: TRBV11-1; j_call: TRBJ2-3; d_call: NA; cdr3_nt: TGTGCCAGCAGCTTCGGGGATACGCAGTATTTT; cdr3_aa: CASSFGDTQYF
clone_size: NA; v_call: TRBV29-1; j_call: TRBJ2-7; d_call: NA; cdr3_nt: TGCAGCGGGAGCCGCTGGGGACGGTCCTACGAGCAGTACTTC; cdr3_aa: CSGSRWGRSYEQYF
clone_size: many; v_call: TRBV2; j_call: TRBJ1-1; d_call: TRBD1; cdr3_nt: TGTGCCAGCAGGGGACAGGGAACGCACACTGAAGCTTTCTTT; cdr3_aa: CASRGQGTHTEAFF
clone_size: few; v_call: TRBV4-3; j_call: TRBJ2-5; d_call: NA; cdr3_nt: TGCGCCAGCAGCCAAGATGCGGCCGGGCAGGAGACCCAGTACTTC; cdr3_aa: CASSQDAAGQETQYF
clone_size: NA; v_call: TRBV25-1; j_call: TRBJ2-7; d_call: NA; cdr3_nt: TGTGCCAGCATCAGGGGCTCCTTGGACGAGCAGTACTTC; cdr3_aa: CASIRGSLDEQYF
clone_size: many; v_call: TRBV20-1; j_call: TRBJ2-7; d_call: TRBD2; cdr3_nt: TGCAGTCCAAGCGGGAGCTACGAGCAGTACTTC; cdr3_aa: CSPSGSYEQYF
clone_size: NA; v_call: TRBV10-2; j_call: TRBJ2-7; d_call: NA; cdr3_nt: TGCGCCAGCAAGGACCCCCCACGGTCCGAGCAGTACTTC; cdr3_aa: CASKDPPRSEQYF
clone_size: few; v_call: TRBV20-1; j_call: TRBJ1-4; d_call: TRBD1; cdr3_nt: TGCAGTGCTCCCGGACAGGAGCGGGAAAAACTGTTTTTT; cdr3_aa: CSAPGQEREKLFF
clone_size: NA; v_call: TRBV5-1; j_call: TRBJ2-3; d_call: NA; cdr3_nt: TGCGCCAGCAGCATTGGGTTGGACACGCAGTATTTT; cdr3_aa: CASSIGLDTQYF
clone_size: many; v_call: TRBV10-2; j_call: TRBJ2-5; d_call: NA; cdr3_nt: TGTGCCAGCAGTGAGACCCAGTACTTC; cdr3_aa: CASSETQYF
clone_size: many; v_call: TRBV7-3; j_call: TRBJ2-7; d_call: TRBD1; cdr3_nt: TGTGCCAGCAGCTTAACAGGACAGGGGGCTTACGAGCAGTACTTC; cdr3_aa: CASSLTGQGAYEQYF
clone_size: NA; v_call: TRBV7-2; j_call: TRBJ2-5; d_call: TRBD2; cdr3_nt: TGTGCCAGCAGCTTAGGTATCTCTAGCGGGAGACAAGAGACCCAGTACTTC; cdr3_aa: CASSLGISSGRQETQYF
clone_size: few; v_call: TRBV6-9; j_call: TRBJ2-7; d_call: NA; cdr3_nt: TGTGCCAGCAGTTATAGGGGAGAAGAGTCCTACGAGCAGTACTTC; cdr3_aa: CASSYRGEESYEQYF
clone_size: many; v_call: TRBV19; j_call: TRBJ1-1; d_call: NA; cdr3_nt: TGTGCCAGTAGTGCGGACACTACGGAAGCTTTCTTT; cdr3_aa: CASSADTTEAFF
clone_size: many; v_call: TRBV20-1; j_call: TRBJ1-4; d_call: NA; cdr3_nt: TGCAGTGCCACCGTGGGACCGCGACATAATGAAAAACTGTTTTTT; cdr3_aa: CSATVGPRHNEKLFF
clone_size: once; v_call: TRBV2; j_call: TRBJ1-1; d_call: TRBD1; cdr3_nt: TGTGCCAGCAGACCCCAGGGGGCCTCAGCAGGTTTCTTT; cdr3_aa: CASRPQGASAGFF
clone_size: few; v_call: TRBV4-3; j_call: TRBJ1-1; d_call: NA; cdr3_nt: TGCGCCAGCAGCCAAGGAGGGAGTGAAGCTTTCTTT; cdr3_aa: CASSQGGSEAFF
clone_size: NA; v_call: TRBV7-2; j_call: TRBJ1-3; d_call: TRBD1; cdr3_nt: TGTGCCAGCAGCTTAGATATGGGACAGACTGGAAACACCATATATTTT; cdr3_aa: CASSLDMGQTGNTIYF
clone_size: few; v_call: TRBV5-1; j_call: TRBJ2-5; d_call: NA; cdr3_nt: TGCGCCAGCAGCCCCTCATCGAAAATGGAGACCCAGTACTTC; cdr3_aa: CASSPSSKMETQYF
clone_size: NA; v_call: TRBV7-9; j_call: TRBJ1-1; d_call: TRBD1; cdr3_nt: TGTGCCAGTAGTATTGACAGGGTGAGCCCTGAAGCTTTCTTT; cdr3_aa: CASSIDRVSPEAFF
clone_size: NA; v_call: TRBV7-2; j_call: TRBJ2-5; d_call: NA; cdr3_nt: TGTGCCAGCAGCTCGAGACAAAAACAAGAGACCCAGTACTTC; cdr3_aa: CASSSRQKQETQYF
clone_size: NA; v_call: TRBV25-1; j_call: TRBJ1-2; d_call: NA; cdr3_nt: TGTGCCAGCAGCCGCAGGACGGGAGAGGTACAGAACTTTAACTATGGCTACACCTTC; cdr3_aa: CASSRRTGEVQNFNYGYTF
clone_size: NA; v_call: TRBV19; j_call: TRBJ1-4; d_call: TRBD1; cdr3_nt: TGCGCCAGCAGCACAAGACAGGGGTCTAATGAACAACTGTTTTTT; cdr3_aa: CASSTRQGSNEQLFF